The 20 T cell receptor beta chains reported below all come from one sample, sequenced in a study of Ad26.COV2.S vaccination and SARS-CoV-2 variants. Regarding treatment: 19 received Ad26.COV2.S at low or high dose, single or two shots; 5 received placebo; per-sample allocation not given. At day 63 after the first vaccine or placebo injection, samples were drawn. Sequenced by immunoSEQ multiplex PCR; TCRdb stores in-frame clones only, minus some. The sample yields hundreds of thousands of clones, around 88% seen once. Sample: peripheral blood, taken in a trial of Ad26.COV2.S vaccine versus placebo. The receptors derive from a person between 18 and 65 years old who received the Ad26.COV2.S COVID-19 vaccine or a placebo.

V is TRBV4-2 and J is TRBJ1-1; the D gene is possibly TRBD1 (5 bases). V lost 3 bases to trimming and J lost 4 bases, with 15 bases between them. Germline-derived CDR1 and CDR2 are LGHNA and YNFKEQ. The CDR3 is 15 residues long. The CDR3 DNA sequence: TGTGCCAGCAGCCAGGGGGGGAGGACGGGCACTGAAGCTTTCTTT. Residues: CASSQGGRTGTEAFF.

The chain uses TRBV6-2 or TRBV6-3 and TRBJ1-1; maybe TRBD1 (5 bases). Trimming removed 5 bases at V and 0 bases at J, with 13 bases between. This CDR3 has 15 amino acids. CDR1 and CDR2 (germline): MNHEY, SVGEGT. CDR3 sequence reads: CASSLRQPLNTEAFF. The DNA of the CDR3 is TGTGCCAGCAGTCTGCGACAGCCACTGAACACTGAAGCTTTCTTT.

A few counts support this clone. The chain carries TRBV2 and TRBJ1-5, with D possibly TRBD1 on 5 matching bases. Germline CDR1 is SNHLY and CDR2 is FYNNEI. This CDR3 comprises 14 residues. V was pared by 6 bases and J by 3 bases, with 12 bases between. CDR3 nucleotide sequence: TGTGCCAGCAGACCTGACAGAGTCAATCAGCCCCAGCATTTT. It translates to CASRPDRVNQPQHF. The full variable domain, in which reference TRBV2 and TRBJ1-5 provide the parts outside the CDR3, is EPEVTQTPSHQVTQMGQEVILRCVPISNHLYFYWYRQILGQKVEFLVSFYNNEISEKSEIFDDQFSVERPDGSNFTLKIRSTKLEDSAMYFCASRPDRVNQPQHFGDGTRLSIL.

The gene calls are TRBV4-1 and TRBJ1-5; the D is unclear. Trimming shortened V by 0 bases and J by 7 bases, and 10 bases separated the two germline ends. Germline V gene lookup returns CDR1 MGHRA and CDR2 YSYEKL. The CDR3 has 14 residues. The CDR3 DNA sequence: TGCGCCAGCAGCCAAGATCGAACGGGGCAGCCCCAGCATTTT. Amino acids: CASSQDRTGQPQHF.

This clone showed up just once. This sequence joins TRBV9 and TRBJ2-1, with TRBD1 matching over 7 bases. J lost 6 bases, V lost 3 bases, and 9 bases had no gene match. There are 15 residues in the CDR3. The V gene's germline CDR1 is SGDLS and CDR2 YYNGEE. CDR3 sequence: CASSGSGTVINEQFF. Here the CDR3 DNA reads TGTGCCAGCAGCGGATCCGGGACAGTAATCAATGAGCAGTTCTTC.

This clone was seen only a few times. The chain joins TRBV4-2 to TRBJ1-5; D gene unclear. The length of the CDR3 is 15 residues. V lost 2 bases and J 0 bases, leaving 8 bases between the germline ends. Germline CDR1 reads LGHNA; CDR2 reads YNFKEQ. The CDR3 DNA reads TGTGCCAGCAGCCAATCAGACAATAGCAATCAGCCCCAGCATTTT. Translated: CASSQSDNSNQPQHF.

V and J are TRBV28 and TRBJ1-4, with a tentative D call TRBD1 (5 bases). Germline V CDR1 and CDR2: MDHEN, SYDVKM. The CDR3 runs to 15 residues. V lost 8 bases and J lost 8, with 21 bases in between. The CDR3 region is CASLLTGPGVEKLFF. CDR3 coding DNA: TGTGCCAGCCTCCTGACCGGCCCGGGGGTCGAAAAACTGTTTTTT.

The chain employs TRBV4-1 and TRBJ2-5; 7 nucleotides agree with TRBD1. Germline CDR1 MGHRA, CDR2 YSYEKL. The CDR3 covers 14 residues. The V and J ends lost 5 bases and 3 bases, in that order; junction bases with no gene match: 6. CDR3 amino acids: CASSAWGQKETQYF. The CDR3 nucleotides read TGCGCCAGCAGCGCCTGGGGACAGAAAGAGACCCAGTACTTC.

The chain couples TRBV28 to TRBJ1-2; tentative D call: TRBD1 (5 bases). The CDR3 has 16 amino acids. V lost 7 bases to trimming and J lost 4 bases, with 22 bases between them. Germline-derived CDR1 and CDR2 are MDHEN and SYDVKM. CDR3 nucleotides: TGTGCCAGCATGAGTCCTGGGGGGACCCACCCCTATGGCTACACCTTC. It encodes CASMSPGGTHPYGYTF.

Here the CDR3 reads CATSLEGLQYF. The CDR3 region has the DNA TGTGCCACTTCTCTAGAAGGATTGCAGTATTTT. The chain combines TRBV21-1 with TRBJ2-3; TRBD2 was called by the table and not checked on the DNA. TRBV21-1 is tagged as a pseudogene. This CDR3 has 11 amino acids.

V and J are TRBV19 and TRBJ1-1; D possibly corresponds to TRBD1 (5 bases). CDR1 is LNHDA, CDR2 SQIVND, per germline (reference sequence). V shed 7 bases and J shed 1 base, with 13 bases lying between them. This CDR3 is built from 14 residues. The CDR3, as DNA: TGTGCCAGTACGAGGGGCTTGAGGAACACTGAAGCTTTCTTT. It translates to CASTRGLRNTEAFF.

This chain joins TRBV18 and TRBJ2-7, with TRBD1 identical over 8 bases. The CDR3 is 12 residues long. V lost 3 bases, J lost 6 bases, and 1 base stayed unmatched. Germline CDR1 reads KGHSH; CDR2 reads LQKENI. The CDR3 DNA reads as TGTGCCAGCTCACCGGACAGGGTCGAGCAGTACTTC. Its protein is CASSPDRVEQYF.

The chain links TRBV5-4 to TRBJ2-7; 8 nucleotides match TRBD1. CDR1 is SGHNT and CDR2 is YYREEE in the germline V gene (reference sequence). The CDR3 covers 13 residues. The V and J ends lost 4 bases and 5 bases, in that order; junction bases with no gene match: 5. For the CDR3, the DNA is TGTGCCAGCAGCCTAACAGGGGGGAACGAGCAGTACTTC. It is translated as CASSLTGGNEQYF. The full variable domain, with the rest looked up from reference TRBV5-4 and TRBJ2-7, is ETGVTQSPTHLIKTRGQQVTLRCSSQSGHNTVSWYQQALGQGPQFIFQYYREEENGRGNFPPRFSGLQFPNYSSELNVNALELDDSALYLCASSLTGGNEQYFGPGTRLTVT.

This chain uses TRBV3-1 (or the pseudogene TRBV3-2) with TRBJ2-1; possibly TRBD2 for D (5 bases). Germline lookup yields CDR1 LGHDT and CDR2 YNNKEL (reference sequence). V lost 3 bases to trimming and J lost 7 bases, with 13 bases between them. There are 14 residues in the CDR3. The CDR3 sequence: CASSHSAGVNEQFF. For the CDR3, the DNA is TGTGCCAGCAGCCACTCTGCGGGCGTTAATGAGCAGTTCTTC.

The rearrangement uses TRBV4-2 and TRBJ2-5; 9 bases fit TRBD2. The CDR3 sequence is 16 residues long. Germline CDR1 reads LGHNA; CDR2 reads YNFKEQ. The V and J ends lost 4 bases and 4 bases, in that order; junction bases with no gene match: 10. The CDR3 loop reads CASSPGSAGGTETQYF. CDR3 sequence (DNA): TGTGCCAGCAGCCCCGGTTCAGCGGGAGGTACAGAGACCCAGTACTTC.

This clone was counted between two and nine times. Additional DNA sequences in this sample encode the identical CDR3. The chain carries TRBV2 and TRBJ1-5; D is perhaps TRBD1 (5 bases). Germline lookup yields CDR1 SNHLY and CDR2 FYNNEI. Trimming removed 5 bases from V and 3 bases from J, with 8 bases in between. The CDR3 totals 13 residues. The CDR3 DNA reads TGTGCCAGCAGTCCCGGGGCCAATCAGCCCCAGCATTTT. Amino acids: CASSPGANQPQHF.

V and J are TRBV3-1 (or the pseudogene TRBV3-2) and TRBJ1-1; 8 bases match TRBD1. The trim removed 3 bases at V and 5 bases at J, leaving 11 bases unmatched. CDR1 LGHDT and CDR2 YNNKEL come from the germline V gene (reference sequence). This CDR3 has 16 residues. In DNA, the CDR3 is TGTGCCAGCAGCCAGAACGCCCAGGGGGCGCGGACTGAAGCTTTCTTT. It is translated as CASSQNAQGARTEAFF.

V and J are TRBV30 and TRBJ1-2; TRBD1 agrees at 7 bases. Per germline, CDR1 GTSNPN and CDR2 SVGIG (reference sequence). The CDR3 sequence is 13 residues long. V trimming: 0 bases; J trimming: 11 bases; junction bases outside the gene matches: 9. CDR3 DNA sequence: TGTGCCTGGAGTGTTAAGGGGGCGATAGGGTACACCTTC. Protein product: CAWSVKGAIGYTF.

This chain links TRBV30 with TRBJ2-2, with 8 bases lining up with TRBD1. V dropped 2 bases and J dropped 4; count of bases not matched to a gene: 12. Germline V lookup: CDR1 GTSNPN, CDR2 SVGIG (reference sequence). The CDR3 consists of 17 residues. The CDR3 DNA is TGTGCCTGGAGTTCGCAGGGGGCAGGCAAGAGCACCGGGGAGCTGTTTTTT. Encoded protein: CAWSSQGAGKSTGELFF.

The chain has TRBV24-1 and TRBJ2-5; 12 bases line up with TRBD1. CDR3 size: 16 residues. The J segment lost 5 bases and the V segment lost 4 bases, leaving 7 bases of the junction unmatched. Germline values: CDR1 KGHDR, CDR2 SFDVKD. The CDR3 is CATSESGTGGAETQYF. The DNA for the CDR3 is TGTGCCACCAGTGAATCCGGGACAGGGGGCGCGGAGACCCAGTACTTC.